The 20 T cell receptor beta chains below all came from one sample that was sequenced in a study of CD8+ T cells in alopecia areata listed by TCRdb under 2018. Library preparation was by the immunoSEQ multiplex PCR assay. RNA was extracted from all samples and reverse transcribed into cDNA as template for TCR sequencing. Here the immuneACCESS table is served through TCRdb, limited to in-frame sequences with V and J called. Missing clones are a known gap in these copies; in checked studies unresolved V genes cover under half, and the rest lacks a known reason. This sample has about 120,000 clones in the table, none counted a single time. 15% to 20% of the sample belongs to the ten largest clones. The sequencing sample was made of lesional skin. All receptors come from a C3H/HeJ mouse with alopecia areata. The MHC haplotype of this strain is H2-k.

As regards this clone: Mouse names are used for the genes. The observed sequence ends 4 residues before the CDR3 terminus, with the missing tail filled in from the germline J gene. Other DNA sequences of this sample code for an identical CDR3. V gene TRBV19 combines with J gene TRBJ2-1, with 7 bases that match TRBD2. The CDR3 totals 13 residues. Germline V gene data show CDR1 as FNHDT and CDR2 as SITEND (reference sequence). V lost 4 bases to trimming and J lost 5 bases; unmatched junction nucleotides: 3. The DNA read from the CDR3 is TGTGCCAGCAGTTTGGGGGGAGATGCT. Protein sequence: CASSLGGDA. The entire CDR3 is CASSLGGDAEQFF.

This clone was picked up a small number of times. Gene and germline names: mouse. The CDR3 is cut off 4 residues early in the read; its end comes from the germline J gene. The chain couples TRBV1 to TRBJ2-2; 10 nucleotides line up with TRBD2. Trimming removed 3 bases from V and 3 bases from J; junction bases left unmatched: 4. The CDR3 is 16 residues long. Germline values: CDR1 NSQYPW, CDR2 LRSPGD (reference sequence). The covered CDR3 bases are TGCACCTGCAGTGCCTGGGGGGGCGACGACACCGGG. This sequence encodes CTCSAWGGDDTG. Given in full, the CDR3 is CTCSAWGGDDTGQLYF.

Regarding this clone: Gene names denote mouse genes. The read terminates 4 residues ahead of where the CDR3 ends, so the germline J gene completes it. J is TRBJ2-1 and V is TRBV13-2; 11 bases match TRBD1. Germline-derived CDR1 and CDR2 are NNHNN and SYGAGS (reference sequence). V lost 3 bases to trimming and J lost 5 bases; unmatched junction nucleotides: 4. CDR3 size: 15 residues. The sequenced CDR3 bases are TGTGCCAGCGGTGGTGGGACAGGGGGAGATGCT. This encodes CASGGGTGGDA. The full-length CDR3 reads as CASGGGTGGDAEQFF.

About this clone itself: Mouse gene names and germline throughout. The read falls 4 residues short of the CDR3 end, and the missing part is taken from the germline J gene. The chain couples TRBV13-3 to TRBJ2-7; no firm D call. CDR1 is NNHDY and CDR2 is SYVADS in the germline V gene. This CDR3 has 12 amino acids. The CDR3 sequence is CASSELFYEQYF. CDR3 DNA (partial): TGTGCCAGCAGTGAACTGTTTTAT.

Concerning this clone itself: One end of the junction does not line up with germline, which may come from a read error. The listed genes are named as in mouse. The read halts 4 residues ahead of the CDR3 end, with the missing end drawn from the germline J gene. The chain joins TRBV1 to TRBJ2-3; 10 nucleotides agree with TRBD1. The germline gives CDR1 NSQYPW, CDR2 LRSPGD (reference sequence). The CDR3 covers 15 residues. The DNA read from the CDR3 is TGCCCCTGCAGTGCGCGACAGGGGGCTGCAGAA. This encodes CPCSARQGAAE. The full CDR3 protein reads CPCSARQGAAETLYF.

Comments on this clone: All gene names here are mouse names. The read terminates 4 residues ahead of where the CDR3 ends, so the germline J gene completes it. The gene calls are TRBV1 and TRBJ2-5, with D possibly TRBD2 on 6 matching bases. With 5 bases removed from V and 0 bases from J, the gap between germline ends came to 12 bases. Germline V gives CDR1 NSQYPW, CDR2 LRSPGD (reference sequence). The CDR3 runs to 15 residues. The CDR3 spells CTCSSHWVNQDTQYF. Partial CDR3 DNA: TGCACCTGCAGTTCCCACTGGGTTAACCAAGAC.

The table lists this clone with a few counts. Gene names are the mouse ones. Read sequence stops 4 residues before the CDR3 end, and the germline J gene provides the missing end. The chain combines TRBV1 with TRBJ1-4; 9 bases map to TRBD1. Germline CDR1 and CDR2: NSQYPW and LRSPGD (reference sequence). The CDR3 loop spans 14 amino acids. CDR3 loop: CTCSWDREGERLFF. The CDR3 DNA, read in part, is TGCACCTGCAGTTGGGACAGGGAGGGCGAA.

This clone was picked up many times. Genes and germline come from the mouse. The read finishes 4 residues shy of the CDR3 end, and the germline J gene is used to complete it. V is TRBV13-3 and J is TRBJ2-7; TRBD1 aligns across 7 bases. CDR3 length: 15 residues. J lost 0 bases, V lost 0 bases, and 3 bases had no gene match. Germline CDR1 reads NNHDY; CDR2 reads SYVADS. The CDR3 reads CASSDDRDSSYEQYF. The CDR3 bases that were read are TGTGCCAGCAGTGATGACCGGGACAGCTCCTAT.

This clone was picked up many times. Mouse names are used for the genes. The sequenced part of the CDR3 DNA is TGTGCCAGCAGTCTTGACATCTATGCT. Translation: CASSLDIYA. The CDR3 as a whole reads CASSLDIYAEQFF. The chain employs TRBV13-3 and TRBJ2-1, with D unclear. The read finishes 4 residues shy of the CDR3 end, and the germline J gene is used to complete it. The CDR3 is 13 amino acids. Looked up from germline, CDR1 is NNHDY and CDR2 is SYVADS. Trimming shortened V by 4 bases and J by 3 bases, and 8 bases separated the two germline ends.

This clone was observed a handful of times. At residue 12, the TCRdb amino acid sequence and the translated nucleotide sequence differ, so the protein here is the DNA translation. Each gene name is a mouse one. Read data end 3 residues before the CDR3 end; the end is taken from the germline J gene. The chain couples TRBV19 to TRBJ1-3; D not certain. Deletions cut 2 bases from V and 2 bases from J, with 11 bases between. CDR1 FNHDT and CDR2 SITEND come from the germline V gene (reference sequence). The CDR3 loop spans 15 amino acids. Partial CDR3 DNA: TGTGCCAGCAGTATCGGAAGCAGGCCTGGAAATACG. Residues: CASSIGSRPGNT. The whole CDR3 reads CASSIGSRPGNTLYF.

The table lists this clone with many counts. TCRdb and the translated DNA give different amino acids at residue 12; the protein presented here is the one translated from the DNA. These gene names are mouse names. The read ends 3 residues early relative to the CDR3; the germline J gene fills the gap. The chain joins TRBV13-3 to TRBJ1-6; D call uncertain. TRBJ1-6 is placed among ORFs of uncertain function. V gave up 0 bases and J gave up 7 bases, with 11 bases separating them. The CDR3 covers 15 residues. Germline CDR1 is NNHDY and CDR2 is SYVADS. This CDR3 is CASSDAGEGNSPLYF. The sequenced part of the CDR3 DNA is TGTGCCAGCAGTGATGCTGGGGAAGGGAATTCGCCC.

This clone was observed a few times. The genes are named according to mouse. The read falls 4 residues short of the CDR3 end, and the missing part is taken from the germline J gene. This chain joins TRBV17 and TRBJ2-7, with TRBD1 identical over 9 bases. The CDR3 runs 13 residues. Germline CDR1 and CDR2: MNHDT and YYDKIL. The CDR3 loop reads CASSPGQGYEQYF. The DNA read from the CDR3 is TGTGCTAGCAGCCCGGGACAGGGATAT.

This clone was seen only a few times. Genes and germline are mouse. The read gets to within 4 residues of the CDR3 end, and the germline J gene fills in the rest. J is TRBJ2-3 and V is TRBV13-3; TRBD1 matches 8 bases. This CDR3 is built from 13 residues. Per germline, CDR1 NNHDY and CDR2 SYVADS. CDR3 DNA, as far as it was read: TGTGCCAGCACCTCGACAGGGGAAGAA. It codes for CASTSTGEE. The whole CDR3 protein reads CASTSTGEETLYF.

For this clone: Genes and germline are mouse. The sequenced fragment ends 4 residues before the CDR3 boundary, so the rest is inferred from the germline J gene. The V call is TRBV14, the J call TRBJ2-7; 9 bases agree with TRBD1. The CDR3 extends over 14 amino acids. CDR1 SGHDT and CDR2 FRDEAV come from the germline V gene. CDR3 DNA, as far as it was read: TGTGCCAGCAGCCAAGGGACAGGGAGGTAT. Its translation: CASSQGTGRY. The full-length CDR3 reads as CASSQGTGRYEQYF.

This clone was recorded many times. The protein listed by TCRdb differs at residue 13 from the translated DNA, so the DNA translation is shown. Gene names and germline refer to mouse. Sequencing ends 3 residues short of the CDR3 end; the germline J gene provides the rest. This rearrangement joins TRBV1 to TRBJ1-6; D possibly corresponds to TRBD1 (6 bases). TRBJ1-6 belongs to the ORF category, with a function that is uncertain. There are 16 residues in the CDR3. V was cut by 2 bases and J by 2 bases, with 10 bases left in between. Germline V lookup: CDR1 NSQYPW, CDR2 LRSPGD (reference sequence). CDR3 region: CTCSAQDRPYNSPLYF. The sequenced CDR3 bases are TGCACCTGCAGTGCACAGGACAGACCCTATAATTCGCCC.

This clone was observed a handful of times. The gene names given are mouse names. The CDR3 end lies 4 residues beyond the end of the read and is filled in from the germline J gene. The chain employs TRBV31 and TRBJ1-4, with TRBD1 matching 9 bases. This CDR3 comprises 16 residues. The V and J ends lost 0 bases and 6 bases, in that order; junction bases with no gene match: 8. Germline values: CDR1 GKSSPN, CDR2 SITVG. CDR3 DNA, as far as it was read: TGTGCCTGGAGTCTAGATCGGACAGGGGAGGACGAA. Its translation: CAWSLDRTGEDE. The entire CDR3 reads CAWSLDRTGEDERLFF.

A word on this clone: The DNA translation disagrees with the TCRdb protein at residue 12, so the protein in this description comes from the DNA. Each gene name is a mouse one. The read comes to an end 3 residues before the CDR3 does, leaving the germline J gene to fill in the end. The chain recombines TRBV1 with TRBJ1-6, with D tentatively TRBD1 (6 bases). TRBJ1-6 is an ORF, and what it does is uncertain. The CDR3 covers 15 residues. CDR1 and CDR2 (germline): NSQYPW, LRSPGD (reference sequence). With 8 bases removed from V and 0 bases from J, the gap between germline ends came to 11 bases. The CDR3 spells CTCGDNISYNSPLYF. The DNA read from the CDR3 is TGCACCTGCGGGGACAACATTTCCTATAATTCGCCC.

This clone was seen a handful of times. Genes and germline come from the mouse. The read ends 4 residues shy of where the CDR3 ends; the end is completed using the germline J gene. This chain joins TRBV19 and TRBJ1-4; a possible D gene is TRBD1 (6 bases). Germline-derived CDR1 and CDR2 are FNHDT and SITEND (reference sequence). CDR3 length equals 15 residues. The V and J ends lost 5 bases and 0 bases respectively, with 11 bases between them. The sequenced part of the CDR3 DNA is TGTGCCAGCAGCCCGGACAGAATTTCCAACGAA. It is translated as CASSPDRISNE. The entire CDR3 sequence reads CASSPDRISNERLFF.

A note on this clone: All gene names here are mouse names. The read comes to an end 4 residues before the CDR3 does, leaving the germline J gene to fill in the end. This chain connects TRBV13-1 to TRBJ2-2; 8 nucleotides align to TRBD2. CDR1 NSHNY and CDR2 SYGAGN come from the germline V gene. With V trimmed by 0 bases and J by 1 base, 5 bases remained unmatched. The CDR3 has 17 amino acids. The CDR3 DNA, read in part, is TGTGCCAGCAGTGATGTCTGGGGGGCGCAAAACACCGGG. Its protein is CASSDVWGAQNTG. The full CDR3 reads CASSDVWGAQNTGQLYF.

This clone was found a few times. A read error may account for a junction end that differs from germline. The gene symbols are mouse symbols. Coverage ceases 4 residues before the CDR3 finishes, and the germline J gene fills in the end. The chain uses TRBV1 and TRBJ2-5; D is unclear. This CDR3 is built from 13 residues. From germline, CDR1 is NSQYPW and CDR2 LRSPGD (reference sequence). CDR3 amino acids: CTCRAGNQDTQYF. The sequenced CDR3 bases are TGCACCTGCAGGGCAGGTAACCAAGAC.